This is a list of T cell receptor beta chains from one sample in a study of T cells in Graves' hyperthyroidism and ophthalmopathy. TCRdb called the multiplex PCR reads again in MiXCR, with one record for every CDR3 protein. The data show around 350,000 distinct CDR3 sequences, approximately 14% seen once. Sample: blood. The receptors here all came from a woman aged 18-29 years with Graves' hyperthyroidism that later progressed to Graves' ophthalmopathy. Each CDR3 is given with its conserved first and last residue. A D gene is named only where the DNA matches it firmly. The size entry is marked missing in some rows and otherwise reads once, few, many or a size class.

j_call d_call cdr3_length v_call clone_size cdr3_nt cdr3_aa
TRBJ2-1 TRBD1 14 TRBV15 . TGTGCCACCAGCAGAGGACAGGGTGACAATGAGCAGTTCTTC CATSRGQGDNEQFF
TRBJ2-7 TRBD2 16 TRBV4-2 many TGTGCCAGCAGCCAAGAAGCAGCGGGACCGTACTACGAGCAGTACTTC CASSQEAAGPYYEQYF
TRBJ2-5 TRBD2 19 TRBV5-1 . TGCGCCAGCACCGAGAGACCGACGGTAAAGGGACTACGCGGCGAGACCCAGTACTTC CASTERPTVKGLRGETQYF
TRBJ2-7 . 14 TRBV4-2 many TGTGCCAGCAGCCAAGTAGGCTCAACTTACGAGCAGTACTTC CASSQVGSTYEQYF
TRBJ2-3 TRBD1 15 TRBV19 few TGTGCCAGTAGTGAAACAGGGGGTCGAACAGATACGCAGTATTTT CASSETGGRTDTQYF
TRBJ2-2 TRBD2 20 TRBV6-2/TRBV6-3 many TGTGCCAGCAGTTCCTTCCTAGCGGGAGGGCCCGCCGATGGCACCGGGGAGCTGTTTTTT CASSSFLAGGPADGTGELFF
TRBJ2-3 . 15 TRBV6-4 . TGTGCCACTGCTCGTGCGGCGACGCACACAGATACGCAGTATTTT CATARAATHTDTQYF
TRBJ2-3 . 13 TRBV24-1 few TGTGCCACCAGTGAAGGGGTCACAGATACGCAGTATTTT CATSEGVTDTQYF
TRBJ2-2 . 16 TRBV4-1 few TGCGCCAGCAGCCAAGATTGGCTAGTACCCACCGGGGAGCTGTTTTTT CASSQDWLVPTGELFF
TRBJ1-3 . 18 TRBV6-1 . TGTGCCAGCAGTTCTGTACGTCAGACAGGATTCCGTGGAAACACCATATATTTT CASSSVRQTGFRGNTIYF
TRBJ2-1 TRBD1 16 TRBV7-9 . TGTGCCAGCAGCAAATGGACAGGGGAAAGCTACAATGAGCAGTTCTTC CASSKWTGESYNEQFF
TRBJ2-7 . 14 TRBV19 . TGTGCCAGTAGTATAGCCGGGAAACAGTACGAGCAGTACTTC CASSIAGKQYEQYF
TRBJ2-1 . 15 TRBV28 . TGTGCCAGCAGGCCCTCTCCCGGTTCCTACAATGAGCAGTTCTTC CASRPSPGSYNEQFF
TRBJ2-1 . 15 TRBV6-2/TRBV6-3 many TGTGCCAGCAGTTACCTAGGGGCCCCCTACAATGAGCAGTTCTTC CASSYLGAPYNEQFF
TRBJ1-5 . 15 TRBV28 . TGTGCCAGCAGGACCACAGACTATAGCAATCAGCCCCAGCATTTT CASRTTDYSNQPQHF
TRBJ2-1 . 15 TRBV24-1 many TGTGCCACCAGTGATTTTACTCGGAGTGGGAATGAGCAGTTCTTC CATSDFTRSGNEQFF
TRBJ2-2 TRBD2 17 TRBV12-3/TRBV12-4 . TGTGCCAGCGGGGCCCTCGGGACTAGTCCCAACACCGGGGAGCTGTTTTTT CASGALGTSPNTGELFF
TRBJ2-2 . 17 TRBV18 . TGTGCCAGCTCAGCACGTGAAATGGACAGACGAACCGGGGAGCTGTTTTTT CASSAREMDRRTGELFF
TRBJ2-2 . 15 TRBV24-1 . TGTGCCACCAGTGACTTCGGCAGCGGGACCGGGGAGCTGTTTTTT CATSDFGSGTGELFF
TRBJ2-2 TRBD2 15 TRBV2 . TGTGCCAGCAGGACTAGCGGGTCGAACACCGGGGAGCTGTTTTTT CASRTSGSNTGELFF